This TCR beta chain emerged from a study of blood T cell repertoires in COVID-19. Study background: From the United States, Italy and Spain came samples of acute and convalescent COVID-19. T cells, B-cell-depleted T cells, or PBMCs supplied cDNA or gDNA.

Per the authors' pipeline: The authors estimated nucleated cell counts from reference gene primer amplification. The table came from immunoSEQ multiplex PCR; TCRdb's copy has only in-frame clones and leaves some out. V, J and clone size were drawn from that table, and D and trimming were deduced from the DNA. Of some 260,000 clones in the sample, approximately 86% were seen once. CDR1 and CDR2 from the germline V gene are SGHVS and FQNEAQ. The CDR3 sequence is 18 residues long. V was pared by 4 bases and J by 2 bases, with 11 bases of the junction left unmatched. The sample holds one count of this clone.

The chain links TRBV7-8 to TRBJ2-7, with 13 bases matching TRBD2. The sample consisted of peripheral blood. The receptor comes from a woman under 30 with acute or convalescent COVID-19. The CDR3: CASSSRAGLAGLTYEQYF. The CDR3 coding sequence is TGTGCCAGCAGCTCTAGGGCGGGACTAGCGGGACTGACCTACGAGCAGTACTTC.